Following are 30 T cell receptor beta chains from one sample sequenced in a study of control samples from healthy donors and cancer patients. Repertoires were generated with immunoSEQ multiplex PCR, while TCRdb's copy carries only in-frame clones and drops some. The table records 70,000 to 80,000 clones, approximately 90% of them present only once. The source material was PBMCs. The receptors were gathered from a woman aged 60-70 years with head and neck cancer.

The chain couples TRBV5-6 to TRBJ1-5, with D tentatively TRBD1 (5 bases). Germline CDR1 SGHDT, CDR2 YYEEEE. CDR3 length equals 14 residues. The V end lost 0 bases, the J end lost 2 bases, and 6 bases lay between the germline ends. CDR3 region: CASSLAGGNQPQHF. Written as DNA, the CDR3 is TGTGCCAGCAGCTTGGCGGGGGGCAATCAGCCCCAGCATTTT.

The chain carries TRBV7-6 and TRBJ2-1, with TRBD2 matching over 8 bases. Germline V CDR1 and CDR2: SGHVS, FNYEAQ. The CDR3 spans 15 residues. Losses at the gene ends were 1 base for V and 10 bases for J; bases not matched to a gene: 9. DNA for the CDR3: TGTGCCAGCAGCTTAGGAGGGACTAGAGCGGGAGAGCAGTTCTTC. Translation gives CASSLGGTRAGEQFF.

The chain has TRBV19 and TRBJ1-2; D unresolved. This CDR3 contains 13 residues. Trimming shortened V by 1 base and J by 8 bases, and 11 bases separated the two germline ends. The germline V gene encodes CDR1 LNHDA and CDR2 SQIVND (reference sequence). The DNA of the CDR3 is TGTGCCAGTAGTATAGGAGGCCAAAGAGGCTACACCTTC. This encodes CASSIGGQRGYTF. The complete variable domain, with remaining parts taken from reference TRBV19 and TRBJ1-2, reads DGGITQSPKYLFRKEGQNVTLSCEQNLNHDAMYWYRQDPGQGLRLIYYSQIVNDFQKGDIAEGYSVSREKKESFPLTVTSAQKNPTAFYLCASSIGGQRGYTFGSGTRLTVV.

CDR3 nucleotide sequence: TGTGCCAGCAGCTTAGGCGTATATAGCGGGAGAAAAAACACCGGGGAGCTGTTTTTT. It is translated as CASSLGVYSGRKNTGELFF. J is TRBJ2-2 and V is TRBV7-7, with TRBD2 matching over 9 bases. Per the germline V gene, CDR1 is SSHAT and CDR2 is FNYEAQ (reference sequence). Trimming took 1 base from V and 2 from J; bases not matched to a gene: 11. The CDR3 is 19 amino acids.

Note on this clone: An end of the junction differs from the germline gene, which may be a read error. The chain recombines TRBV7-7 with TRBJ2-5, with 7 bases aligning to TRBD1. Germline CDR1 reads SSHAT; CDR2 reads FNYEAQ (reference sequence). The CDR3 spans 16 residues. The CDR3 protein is CASSLGMDRRQETQYF. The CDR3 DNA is TGTGCTAGCAGCTTGGGGATGGACAGGCGACAAGAGACCCAGTACTTC.

CDR3 nucleotides: TGTGCCTGGGGACAGTATAATTCACCCCTCCACTTT. It yields the protein CAWGQYNSPLHF. V is TRBV30 and J is TRBJ1-6; perhaps TRBD1 as D (6 bases). CDR3 length equals 12 residues. CDR1 GTSNPN and CDR2 SVGIG come from the germline V gene (reference sequence). Trimming removed 5 bases from V and 4 bases from J, with 6 bases in between.

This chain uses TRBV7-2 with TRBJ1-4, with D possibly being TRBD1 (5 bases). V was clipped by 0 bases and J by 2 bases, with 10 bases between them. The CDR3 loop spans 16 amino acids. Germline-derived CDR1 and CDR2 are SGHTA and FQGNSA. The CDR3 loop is CASSLAGGFTNEKLFF. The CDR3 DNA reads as TGTGCCAGCAGCTTAGCGGGGGGTTTCACTAATGAAAAACTGTTTTTT.

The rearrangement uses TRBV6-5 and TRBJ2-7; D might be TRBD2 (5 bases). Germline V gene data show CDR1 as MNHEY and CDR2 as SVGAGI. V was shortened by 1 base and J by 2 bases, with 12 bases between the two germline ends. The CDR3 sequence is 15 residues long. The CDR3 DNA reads TGTGCCAGCAGTTACTTGTCTAGCCCACCCTACGAGCAGTACTTC. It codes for CASSYLSSPPYEQYF.

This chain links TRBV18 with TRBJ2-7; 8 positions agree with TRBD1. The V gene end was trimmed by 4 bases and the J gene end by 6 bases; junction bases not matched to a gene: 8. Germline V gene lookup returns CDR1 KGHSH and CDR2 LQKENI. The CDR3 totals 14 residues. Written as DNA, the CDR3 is TGTGCCAGCTCACGGGACAGGTATGGCTCCGAGCAGTACTTC. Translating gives CASSRDRYGSEQYF.

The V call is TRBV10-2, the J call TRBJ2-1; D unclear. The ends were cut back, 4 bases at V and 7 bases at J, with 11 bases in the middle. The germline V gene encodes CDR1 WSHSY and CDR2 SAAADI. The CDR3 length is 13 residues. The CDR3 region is CASSGSRVNEQFF. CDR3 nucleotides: TGCGCCAGCAGTGGATCTAGGGTAAATGAGCAGTTCTTC.

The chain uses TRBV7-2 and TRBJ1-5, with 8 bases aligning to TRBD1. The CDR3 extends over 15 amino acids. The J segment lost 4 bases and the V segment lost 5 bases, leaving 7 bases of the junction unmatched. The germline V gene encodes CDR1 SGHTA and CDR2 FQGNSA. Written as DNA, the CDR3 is TGTGCCAGCAGCGCAACCGGGACAGGAAATCAGCCCCAGCATTTT. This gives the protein CASSATGTGNQPQHF. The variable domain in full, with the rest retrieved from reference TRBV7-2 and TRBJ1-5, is GAGVSQSPSNKVTEKGKDVELRCDPISGHTALYWYRQSLGQGLEFLIYFQGNSAPDKSGLPSDRFSAERTGGSVSTLTIQRTQQEDSAVYLCASSATGTGNQPQHFGDGTRLSIL.

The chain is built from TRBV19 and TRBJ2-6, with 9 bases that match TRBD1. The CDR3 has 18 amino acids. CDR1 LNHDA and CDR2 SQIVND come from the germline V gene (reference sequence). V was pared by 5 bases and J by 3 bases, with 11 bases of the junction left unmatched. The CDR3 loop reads CASSSRQGVRVGANVLTF. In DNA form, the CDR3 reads TGTGCCAGTAGTTCGAGACAGGGGGTGCGAGTTGGGGCCAACGTCCTGACTTTC.

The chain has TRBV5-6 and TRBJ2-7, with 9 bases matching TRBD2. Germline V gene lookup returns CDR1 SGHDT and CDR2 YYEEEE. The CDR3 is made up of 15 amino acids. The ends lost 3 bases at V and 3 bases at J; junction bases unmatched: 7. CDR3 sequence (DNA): TGTGCCAGCAGCTACGGACTAGCGCGGAACTACGAGCAGTACTTC. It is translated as CASSYGLARNYEQYF.

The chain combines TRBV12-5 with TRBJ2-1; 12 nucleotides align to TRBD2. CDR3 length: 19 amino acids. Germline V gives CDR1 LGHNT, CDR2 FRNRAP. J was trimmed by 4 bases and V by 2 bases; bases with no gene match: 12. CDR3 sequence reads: CASGLPPGLAGGRYNEQFF. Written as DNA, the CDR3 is TGTGCTAGTGGTTTGCCACCGGGGCTAGCGGGAGGGCGATACAATGAGCAGTTCTTC.

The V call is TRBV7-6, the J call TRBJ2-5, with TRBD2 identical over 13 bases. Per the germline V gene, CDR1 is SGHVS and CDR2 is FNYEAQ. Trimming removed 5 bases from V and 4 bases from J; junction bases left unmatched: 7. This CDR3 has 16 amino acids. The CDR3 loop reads CASSPTSGRPRETQYF. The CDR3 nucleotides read TGTGCCAGCAGCCCGACTAGCGGGAGGCCCCGAGAGACCCAGTACTTC.

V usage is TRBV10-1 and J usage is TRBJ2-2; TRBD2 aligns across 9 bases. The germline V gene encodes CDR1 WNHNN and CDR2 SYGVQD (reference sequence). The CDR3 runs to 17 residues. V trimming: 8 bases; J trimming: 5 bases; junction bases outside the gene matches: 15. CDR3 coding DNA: TGCGCCAGCCCATTCCCTTTAGCGGGAGCATGTACCGGGGAGCTGTTTTTT. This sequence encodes CASPFPLAGACTGELFF.

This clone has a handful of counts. The CDR3 loop is CASRVSGDLQPQHF. The CDR3 DNA follows: TGTGCCAGTAGGGTGTCAGGGGATTTACAGCCCCAGCATTTT. The chain links TRBV19 to TRBJ1-5; a possible D gene is TRBD1 (6 bases). The CDR3 has 14 amino acids. Germline lookup yields CDR1 LNHDA and CDR2 SQIVND (reference sequence). The V and J ends lost 6 bases and 7 bases respectively, with 16 bases between them.

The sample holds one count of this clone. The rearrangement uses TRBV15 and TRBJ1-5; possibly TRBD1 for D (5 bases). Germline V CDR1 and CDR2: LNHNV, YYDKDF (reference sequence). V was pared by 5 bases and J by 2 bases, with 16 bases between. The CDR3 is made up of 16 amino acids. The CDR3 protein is CATSFRTGLGNQPQHF. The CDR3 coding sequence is TGTGCCACCAGCTTCCGAACGGGACTGGGCAATCAGCCCCAGCATTTT. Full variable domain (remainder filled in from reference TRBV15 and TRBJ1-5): DAMVIQNPRYQVTQFGKPVTLSCSQTLNHNVMYWYQQKSSQAPKLLFHYYDKDFNNEADTPDNFQSRRPNTSFCFLDIRSPGLGDTAMYLCATSFRTGLGNQPQHFGDGTRLSIL.

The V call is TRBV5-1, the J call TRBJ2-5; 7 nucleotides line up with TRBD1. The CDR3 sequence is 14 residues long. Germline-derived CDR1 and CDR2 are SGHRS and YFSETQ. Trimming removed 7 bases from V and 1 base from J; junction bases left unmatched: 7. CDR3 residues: CASHTGTAQETQYF. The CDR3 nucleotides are TGCGCCAGCCACACCGGGACAGCCCAAGAGACCCAGTACTTC. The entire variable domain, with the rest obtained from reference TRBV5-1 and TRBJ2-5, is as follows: KAGVTQTPRYLIKTRGQQVTLSCSPISGHRSVSWYQQTPGQGLQFLFEYFSETQRNKGNFPGRFSGRQFSNSRSEMNVSTLELGDSALYLCASHTGTAQETQYFGPGTRLLVL.

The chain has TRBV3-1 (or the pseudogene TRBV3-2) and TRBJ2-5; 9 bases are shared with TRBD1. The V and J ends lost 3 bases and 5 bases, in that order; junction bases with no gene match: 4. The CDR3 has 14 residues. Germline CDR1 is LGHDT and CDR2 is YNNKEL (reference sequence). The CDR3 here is CASSQDTGGETQYF. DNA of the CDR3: TGTGCCAGCAGCCAGGACACAGGGGGCGAGACCCAGTACTTC.

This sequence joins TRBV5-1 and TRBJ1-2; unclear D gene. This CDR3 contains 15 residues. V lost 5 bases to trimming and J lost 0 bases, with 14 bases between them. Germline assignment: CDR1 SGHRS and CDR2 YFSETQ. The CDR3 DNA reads TGCGCCAGCAGGCAACAATCAGACTCTAACTATGGCTACACCTTC. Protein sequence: CASRQQSDSNYGYTF.

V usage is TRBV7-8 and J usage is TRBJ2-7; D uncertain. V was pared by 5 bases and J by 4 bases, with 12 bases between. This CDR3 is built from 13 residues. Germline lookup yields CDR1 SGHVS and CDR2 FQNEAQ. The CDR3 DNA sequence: TGTGCCAGCAGCCGAAGAACGGAATACGAGCAGTACTTC. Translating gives CASSRRTEYEQYF. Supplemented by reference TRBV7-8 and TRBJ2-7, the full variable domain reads GAGVSQSPRYKVAKRGQDVALRCDPISGHVSLFWYQQALGQGPEFLTYFQNEAQLDKSGLPSDRFFAERPEGSVSTLKIQRTQQEDSAVYLCASSRRTEYEQYFGPGTRLTVT.

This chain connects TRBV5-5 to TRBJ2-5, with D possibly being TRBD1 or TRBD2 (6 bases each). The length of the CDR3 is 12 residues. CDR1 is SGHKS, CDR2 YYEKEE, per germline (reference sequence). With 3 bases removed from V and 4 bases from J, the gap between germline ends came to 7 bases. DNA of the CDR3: TGTGCCAGCAGCTGGGGGGCAGAGACCCAGTACTTC. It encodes CASSWGAETQYF. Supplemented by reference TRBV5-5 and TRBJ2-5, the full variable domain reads DAGVTQSPTHLIKTRGQQVTLRCSPISGHKSVSWYQQVLGQGPQFIFQYYEKEERGRGNFPDRFSARQFPNYSSELNVNALLLGDSALYLCASSWGAETQYFGPGTRLLVL.

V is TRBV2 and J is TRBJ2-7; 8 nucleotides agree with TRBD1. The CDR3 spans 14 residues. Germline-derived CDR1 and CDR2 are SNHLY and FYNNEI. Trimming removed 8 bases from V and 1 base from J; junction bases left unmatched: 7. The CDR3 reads CASSRDRSSYEQYF. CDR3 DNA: TGTGCCAGCTCCAGGGACAGGTCTTCCTACGAGCAGTACTTC.

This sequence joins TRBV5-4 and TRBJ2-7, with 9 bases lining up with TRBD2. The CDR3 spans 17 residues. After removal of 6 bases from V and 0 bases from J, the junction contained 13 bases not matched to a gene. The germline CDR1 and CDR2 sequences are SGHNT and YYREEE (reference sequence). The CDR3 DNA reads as TGTGCCAGCACCCCCCTGGGGCTAGCGGGAATCTCCTACGAGCAGTACTTC. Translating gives CASTPLGLAGISYEQYF. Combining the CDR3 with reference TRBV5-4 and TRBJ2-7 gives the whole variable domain ETGVTQSPTHLIKTRGQQVTLRCSSQSGHNTVSWYQQALGQGPQFIFQYYREEENGRGNFPPRFSGLQFPNYSSELNVNALELDDSALYLCASTPLGLAGISYEQYFGPGTRLTVT.

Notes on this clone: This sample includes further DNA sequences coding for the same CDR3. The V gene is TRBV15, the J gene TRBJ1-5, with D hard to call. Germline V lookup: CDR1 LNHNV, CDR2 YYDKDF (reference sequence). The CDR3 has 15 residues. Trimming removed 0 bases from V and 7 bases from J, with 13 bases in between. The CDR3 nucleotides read TGTGCCACCAGCAGAGAGAGTGGAGGCGGGCAGCCCCAGCATTTT. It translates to CATSRESGGGQPQHF.

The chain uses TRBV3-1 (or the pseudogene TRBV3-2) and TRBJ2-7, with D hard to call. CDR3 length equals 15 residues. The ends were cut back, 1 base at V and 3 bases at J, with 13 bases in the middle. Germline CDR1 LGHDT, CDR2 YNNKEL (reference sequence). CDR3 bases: TGTGCCAGCAGCCAAGTTAACCAGGTGTACTACGAGCAGTACTTC. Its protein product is CASSQVNQVYYEQYF.

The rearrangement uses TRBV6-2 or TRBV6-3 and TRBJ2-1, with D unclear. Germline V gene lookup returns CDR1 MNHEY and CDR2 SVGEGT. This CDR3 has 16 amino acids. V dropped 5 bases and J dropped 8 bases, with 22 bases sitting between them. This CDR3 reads CASSLDRMYVGHEQFF. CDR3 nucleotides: TGTGCCAGCAGTCTTGATAGGATGTACGTGGGCCATGAGCAGTTCTTC.

DNA for the CDR3: TGTGCCAGCAGCTTACAACAGGGGGTGAGAAACTATGGCTACACCTTC. This codes for CASSLQQGVRNYGYTF. This sequence joins TRBV7-9 and TRBJ1-2, with 8 bases fitting TRBD1. Germline V gene sequence: CDR1 SEHNR, CDR2 FQNEAQ (reference sequence). This CDR3 has 16 residues. V shed 2 bases, J shed 2 bases, and the junction held 7 bases outside the gene matches.

The CDR3 coding sequence is TGTGCCAGCAGCCCGACGCATTCAGATACGCAGTATTTT. It encodes CASSPTHSDTQYF. This chain links TRBV5-6 with TRBJ2-3, with D hard to call. From germline, CDR1 is SGHDT and CDR2 YYEEEE. The ends were cut back, 4 bases at V and 4 bases at J, with 10 bases in the middle. This CDR3 has 13 residues. The variable domain in full, with the rest retrieved from reference TRBV5-6 and TRBJ2-3, is DAGVTQSPTHLIKTRGQQVTLRCSPKSGHDTVSWYQQALGQGPQFIFQYYEEEERQRGNFPDRFSGHQFPNYSSELNVNALLLGDSALYLCASSPTHSDTQYFGPGTRLTVL.